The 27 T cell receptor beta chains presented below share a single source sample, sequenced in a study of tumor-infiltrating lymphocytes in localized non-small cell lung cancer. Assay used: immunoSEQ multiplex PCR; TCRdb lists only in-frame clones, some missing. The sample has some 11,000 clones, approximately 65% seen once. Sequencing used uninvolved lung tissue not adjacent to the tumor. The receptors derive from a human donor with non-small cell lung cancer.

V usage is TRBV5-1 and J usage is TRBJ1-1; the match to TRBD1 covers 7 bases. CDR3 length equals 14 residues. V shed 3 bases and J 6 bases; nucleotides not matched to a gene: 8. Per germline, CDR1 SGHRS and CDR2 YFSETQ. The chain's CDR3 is CASSSGTDLSEAFF. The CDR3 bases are TGCGCCAGCAGCTCCGGGACAGACCTTTCTGAAGCTTTCTTT.

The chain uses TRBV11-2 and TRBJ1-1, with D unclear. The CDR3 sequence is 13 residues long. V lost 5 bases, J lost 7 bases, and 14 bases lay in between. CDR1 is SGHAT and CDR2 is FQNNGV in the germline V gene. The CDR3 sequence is CASSVGPSLEAFF. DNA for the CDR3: TGTGCCAGCAGCGTAGGACCTTCTCTTGAAGCTTTCTTT.

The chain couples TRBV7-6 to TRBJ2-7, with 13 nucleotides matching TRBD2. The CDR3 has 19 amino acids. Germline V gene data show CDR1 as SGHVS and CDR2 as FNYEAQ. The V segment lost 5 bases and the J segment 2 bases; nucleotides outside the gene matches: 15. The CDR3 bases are TGTGCCAGCAGCCCGAGCCCCCCCGGGACTAGCGGGACCACCTACGAGCAGTACTTC. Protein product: CASSPSPPGTSGTTYEQYF.

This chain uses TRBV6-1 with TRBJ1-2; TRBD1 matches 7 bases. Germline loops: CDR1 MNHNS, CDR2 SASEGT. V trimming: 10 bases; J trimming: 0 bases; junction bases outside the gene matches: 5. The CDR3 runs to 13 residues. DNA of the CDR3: TGTGCCATAAACAGGGGAGCTAACTATGGCTACACCTTC. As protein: CAINRGANYGYTF.

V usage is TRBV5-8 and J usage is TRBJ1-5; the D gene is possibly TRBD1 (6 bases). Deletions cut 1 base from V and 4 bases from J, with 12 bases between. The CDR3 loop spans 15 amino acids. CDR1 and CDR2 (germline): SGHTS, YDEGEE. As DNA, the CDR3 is TGTGCCAGCAGCTTGTGGGGGCAGGGGAATCAGCCCCAGCATTTT. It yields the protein CASSLWGQGNQPQHF.

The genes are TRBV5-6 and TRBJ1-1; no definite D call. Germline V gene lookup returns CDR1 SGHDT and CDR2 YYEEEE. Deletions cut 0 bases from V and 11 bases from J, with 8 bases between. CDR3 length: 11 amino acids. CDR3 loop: CASSLDSRAFF. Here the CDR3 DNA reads TGTGCCAGCAGCTTGGATAGCAGGGCTTTCTTT.

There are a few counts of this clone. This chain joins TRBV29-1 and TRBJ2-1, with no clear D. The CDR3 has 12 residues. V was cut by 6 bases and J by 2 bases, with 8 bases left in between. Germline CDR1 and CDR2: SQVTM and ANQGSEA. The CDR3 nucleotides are TGCAGCGTAGGTGGGGCCTACAATGAGCAGTTCTTC. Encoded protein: CSVGGAYNEQFF.

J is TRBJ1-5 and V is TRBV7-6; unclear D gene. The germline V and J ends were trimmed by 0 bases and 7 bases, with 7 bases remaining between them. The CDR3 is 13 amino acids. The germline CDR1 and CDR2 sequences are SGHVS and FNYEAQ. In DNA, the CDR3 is TGTGCCAGCAGCTTAGCGCCCGGCCAGCCCCAGCATTTT. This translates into CASSLAPGQPQHF.

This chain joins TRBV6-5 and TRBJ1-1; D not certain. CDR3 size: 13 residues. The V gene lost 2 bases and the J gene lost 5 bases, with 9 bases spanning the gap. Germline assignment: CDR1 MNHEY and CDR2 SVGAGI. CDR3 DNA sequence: TGTGCCAGCAGTTACACCCCAATAACTGAAGCTTTCTTT. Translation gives CASSYTPITEAFF.

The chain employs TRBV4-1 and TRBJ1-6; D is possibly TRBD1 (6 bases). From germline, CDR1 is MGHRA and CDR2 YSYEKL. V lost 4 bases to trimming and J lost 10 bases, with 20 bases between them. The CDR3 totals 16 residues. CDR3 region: CASSRTGQYLNSPLHF. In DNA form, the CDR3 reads TGCGCCAGCAGCCGAACCGGACAGTACCTCAACTCACCCCTCCACTTT.

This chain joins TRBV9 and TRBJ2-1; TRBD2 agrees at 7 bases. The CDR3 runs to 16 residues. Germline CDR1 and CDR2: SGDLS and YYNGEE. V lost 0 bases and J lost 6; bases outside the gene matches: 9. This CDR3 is CASSVGSGGRLNEQFF. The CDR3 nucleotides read TGTGCCAGCAGCGTAGGGTCTGGCGGGAGACTCAATGAGCAGTTCTTC. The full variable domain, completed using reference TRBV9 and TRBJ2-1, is DSGVTQTPKHLITATGQRVTLRCSPRSGDLSVYWYQQSLDQGLQFLIQYYNGEERAKGNILERFSAQQFPDLHSELNLSSLELGDSALYFCASSVGSGGRLNEQFFGPGTRLTVL.

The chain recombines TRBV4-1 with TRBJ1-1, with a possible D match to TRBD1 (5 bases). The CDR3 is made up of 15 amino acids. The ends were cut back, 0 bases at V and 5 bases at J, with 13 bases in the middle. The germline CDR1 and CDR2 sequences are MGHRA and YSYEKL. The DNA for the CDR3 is TGCGCCAGCAGCCAAGATGGGGGGGGGAGGACTGAAGCTTTCTTT. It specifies CASSQDGGGRTEAFF.

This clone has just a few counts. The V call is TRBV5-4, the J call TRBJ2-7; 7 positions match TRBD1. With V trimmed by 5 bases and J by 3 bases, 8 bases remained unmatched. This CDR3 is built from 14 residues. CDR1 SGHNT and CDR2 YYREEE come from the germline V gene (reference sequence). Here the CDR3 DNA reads TGTGCCAGCAGTCTGCCGGGACAGAGCTACGAGCAGTACTTC. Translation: CASSLPGQSYEQYF.

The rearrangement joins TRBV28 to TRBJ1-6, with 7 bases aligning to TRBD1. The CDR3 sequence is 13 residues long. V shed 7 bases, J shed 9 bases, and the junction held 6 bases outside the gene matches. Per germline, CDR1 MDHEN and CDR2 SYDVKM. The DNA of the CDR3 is TGTGCCAGCAATAAGGACAGGCTTTCACCCCTCCACTTT. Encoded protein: CASNKDRLSPLHF.

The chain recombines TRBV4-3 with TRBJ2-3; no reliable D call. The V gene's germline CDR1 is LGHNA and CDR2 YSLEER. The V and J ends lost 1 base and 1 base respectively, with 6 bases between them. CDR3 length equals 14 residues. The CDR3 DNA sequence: TGCGCCAGCAGCCAAGGTGTGGGCACAGATACGCAGTATTTT. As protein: CASSQGVGTDTQYF.

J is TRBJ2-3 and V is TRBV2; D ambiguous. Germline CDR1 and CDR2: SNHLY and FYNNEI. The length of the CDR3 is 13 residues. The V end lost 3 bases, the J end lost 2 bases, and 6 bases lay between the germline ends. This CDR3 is CASSDMFTDTQYF. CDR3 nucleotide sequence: TGTGCCAGCAGTGATATGTTCACAGATACGCAGTATTTT. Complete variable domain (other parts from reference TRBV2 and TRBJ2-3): EPEVTQTPSHQVTQMGQEVILRCVPISNHLYFYWYRQILGQKVEFLVSFYNNEISEKSEIFDDQFSVERPDGSNFTLKIRSTKLEDSAMYFCASSDMFTDTQYFGPGTRLTVL.

In DNA form, the CDR3 reads TGTGCCAGCAGTTCCCAGGGGGGCTTTCCTGAAGCTTTCTTT. It yields the protein CASSSQGGFPEAFF. The chain uses TRBV28 and TRBJ1-1; TRBD1 matches at 7 bases. The length of the CDR3 is 14 residues. Looked up from germline, CDR1 is MDHEN and CDR2 is SYDVKM. V was pared by 4 bases and J by 6 bases, with 8 bases of the junction left unmatched.

DNA for the CDR3: TGTGCCAGCAGAATGGGGGGCGGGAGTACCAATCAGCCCCAGCATTTT. It yields the protein CASRMGGGSTNQPQHF. This chain uses TRBV28 with TRBJ1-5, with a weak D call TRBD1 (6 bases). Trimming removed 6 bases at V and 3 bases at J, with 18 bases between. CDR3 length equals 16 residues. From germline, CDR1 is MDHEN and CDR2 SYDVKM. The complete variable domain, with remaining parts taken from reference TRBV28 and TRBJ1-5, reads DVKVTQSSRYLVKRTGEKVFLECVQDMDHENMFWYRQDPGLGLRLIYFSYDVKMKEKGDIPEGYSVSREKKERFSLILESASTNQTSMYLCASRMGGGSTNQPQHFGDGTRLSIL.

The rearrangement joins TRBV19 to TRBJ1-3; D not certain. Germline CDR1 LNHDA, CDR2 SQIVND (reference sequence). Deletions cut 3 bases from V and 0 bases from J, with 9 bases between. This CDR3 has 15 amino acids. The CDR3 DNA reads TGTGCCAGTAGTATGGACCGTTTCTCTGGAAACACCATATATTTT. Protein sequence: CASSMDRFSGNTIYF.

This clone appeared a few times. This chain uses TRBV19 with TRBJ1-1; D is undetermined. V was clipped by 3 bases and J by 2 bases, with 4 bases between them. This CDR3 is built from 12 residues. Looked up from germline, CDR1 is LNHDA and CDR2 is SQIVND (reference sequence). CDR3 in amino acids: CASSIPNTEAFF. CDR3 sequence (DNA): TGTGCCAGTAGTATCCCTAACACTGAAGCTTTCTTT.

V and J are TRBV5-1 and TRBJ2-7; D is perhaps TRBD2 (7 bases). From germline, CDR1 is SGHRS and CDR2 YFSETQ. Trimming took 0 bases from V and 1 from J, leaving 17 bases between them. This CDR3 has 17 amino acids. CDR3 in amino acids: CASSLVYGGGASYEQYF. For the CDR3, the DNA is TGCGCCAGCAGCTTGGTTTACGGCGGGGGCGCGTCCTACGAGCAGTACTTC.

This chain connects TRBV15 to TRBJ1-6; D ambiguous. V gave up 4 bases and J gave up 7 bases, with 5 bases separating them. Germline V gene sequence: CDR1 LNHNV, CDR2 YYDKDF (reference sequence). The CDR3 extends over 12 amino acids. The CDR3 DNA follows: TGTGCCACCAGCAACGGGAATTCACCCCTCCACTTT. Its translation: CATSNGNSPLHF.

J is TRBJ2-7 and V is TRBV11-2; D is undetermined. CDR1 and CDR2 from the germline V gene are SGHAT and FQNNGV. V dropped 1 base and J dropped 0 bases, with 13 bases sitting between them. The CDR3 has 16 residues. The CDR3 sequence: CASSLGRLQDSYEQYF. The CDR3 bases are TGTGCCAGCAGCTTAGGTCGGTTGCAGGACTCCTACGAGCAGTACTTC.

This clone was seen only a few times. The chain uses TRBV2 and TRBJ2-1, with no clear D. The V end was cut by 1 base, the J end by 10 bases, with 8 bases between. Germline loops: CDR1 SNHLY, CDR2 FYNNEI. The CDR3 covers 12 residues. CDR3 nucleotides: TGTGCCAGCAGTGAAGGAAGGTTGGAGCAGTTCTTC. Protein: CASSEGRLEQFF.

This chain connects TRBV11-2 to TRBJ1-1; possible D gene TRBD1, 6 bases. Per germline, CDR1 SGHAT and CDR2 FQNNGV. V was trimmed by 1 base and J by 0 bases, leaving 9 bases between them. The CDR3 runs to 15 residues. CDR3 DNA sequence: TGTGCCAGCAGCTTAGCTCGGGACATGAACACTGAAGCTTTCTTT. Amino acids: CASSLARDMNTEAFF. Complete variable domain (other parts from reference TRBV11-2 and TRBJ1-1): EAGVAQSPRYKIIEKRQSVAFWCNPISGHATLYWYQQILGQGPKLLIQFQNNGVVDDSQLPKDRFSAERLKGVDSTLKIQPAKLEDSAVYLCASSLARDMNTEAFFGQGTRLTVV.

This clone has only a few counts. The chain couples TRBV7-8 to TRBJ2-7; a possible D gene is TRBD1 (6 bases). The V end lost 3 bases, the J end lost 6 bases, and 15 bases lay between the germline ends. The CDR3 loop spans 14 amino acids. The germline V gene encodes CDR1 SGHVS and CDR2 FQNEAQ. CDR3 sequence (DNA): TGTGCCAGCAGCTTCGGGACATGGACCGGCGAGCAGTACTTC. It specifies CASSFGTWTGEQYF. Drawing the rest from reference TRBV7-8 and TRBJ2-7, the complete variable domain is GAGVSQSPRYKVAKRGQDVALRCDPISGHVSLFWYQQALGQGPEFLTYFQNEAQLDKSGLPSDRFFAERPEGSVSTLKIQRTQQEDSAVYLCASSFGTWTGEQYFGPGTRLTVT.

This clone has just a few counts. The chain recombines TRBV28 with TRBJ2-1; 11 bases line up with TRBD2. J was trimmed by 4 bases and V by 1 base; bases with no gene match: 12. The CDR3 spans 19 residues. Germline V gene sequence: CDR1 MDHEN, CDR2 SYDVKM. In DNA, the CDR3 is TGTGCCAGCAGTTTATACTCGGGACTAGCGGCTTTCAGATACAATGAGCAGTTCTTC. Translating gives CASSLYSGLAAFRYNEQFF.